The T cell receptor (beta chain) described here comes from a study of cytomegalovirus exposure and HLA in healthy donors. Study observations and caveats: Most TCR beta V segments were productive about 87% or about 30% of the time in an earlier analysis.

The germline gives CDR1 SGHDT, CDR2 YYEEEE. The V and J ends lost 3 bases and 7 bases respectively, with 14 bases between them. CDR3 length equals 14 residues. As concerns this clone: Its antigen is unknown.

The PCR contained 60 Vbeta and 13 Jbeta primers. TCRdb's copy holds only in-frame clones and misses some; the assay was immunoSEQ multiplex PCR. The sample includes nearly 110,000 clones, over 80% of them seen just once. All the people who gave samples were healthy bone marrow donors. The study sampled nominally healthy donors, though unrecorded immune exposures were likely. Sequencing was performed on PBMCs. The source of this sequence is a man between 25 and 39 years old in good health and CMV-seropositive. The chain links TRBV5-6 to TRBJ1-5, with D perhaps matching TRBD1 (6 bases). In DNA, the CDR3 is TGTGCCAGCAGCTCACAGGGAGGGGGACAGCCCCAGCATTTT. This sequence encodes CASSSQGGGQPQHF.